One sample yielded the 4 T cell receptor beta chains listed below, sequenced in a study of blood T cell repertoires in COVID-19. Using immunoSEQ multiplex PCR, the repertoire was profiled, and TCRdb retains in-frame clones only, with some absent. The sample has 170,000 or so clones, about 90% seen once. The specimen was PBMCs or T cells enriched from blood (not recorded which). The source of these receptors is a woman aged 45 to 65 who had recovered from COVID-19.

The chain carries TRBV28 and TRBJ1-1; D is perhaps TRBD1 (5 bases). This CDR3 comprises 14 residues. V gave up 6 bases and J gave up 1 base, with 12 bases separating them. Germline lookup yields CDR1 MDHEN and CDR2 SYDVKM. The CDR3 DNA reads as TGTGCCAGCAGGCCTTGGGGCGAGAACACTGAAGCTTTCTTT. It translates to CASRPWGENTEAFF.

This clone was picked up a small number of times. The rearrangement links TRBV3-1 (or the pseudogene TRBV3-2) to TRBJ2-2; the D is unclear. Trimming pared 7 bases from V and 4 bases from J, leaving 13 bases between. This CDR3 is built from 14 residues. Germline CDR1 and CDR2: LGHDT and YNNKEL (reference sequence). The CDR3 reads CASTPSEFTGELFF. The CDR3 nucleotides read TGTGCCAGCACCCCGTCGGAGTTCACCGGGGAGCTGTTTTTT.

This chain uses TRBV30 with TRBJ1-1; 9 bases agree with TRBD1. Per the germline V gene, CDR1 is GTSNPN and CDR2 is SVGIG (reference sequence). The junction had 7 bases not matched to a gene; V was cut back by 3 bases and J by 5 bases. The CDR3 spans 14 residues. The CDR3 loop is CAWRPGQGRTEAFF. The CDR3 nucleotides read TGTGCCTGGAGGCCGGGACAGGGACGGACTGAAGCTTTCTTT.

This chain connects TRBV7-9 to TRBJ1-1, with 7 bases matching TRBD1. This CDR3 spans 16 amino acids. Germline CDR1 SEHNR, CDR2 FQNEAQ (reference sequence). The V segment lost 0 bases and the J segment 4 bases; nucleotides outside the gene matches: 8. CDR3 in DNA: TGTGCCAGCAGCTTAGCAGGGATGGACAGGCCCACTGAAGCTTTCTTT. Its protein product is CASSLAGMDRPTEAFF.